This T cell receptor beta chain was recorded in a study of blood T cell repertoires in COVID-19. Study overall: The origin of the acute and convalescent COVID-19 samples was the United States, Italy and Spain. The cDNA or gDNA used as material had been derived from T cells, B-cell-depleted T cells, or PBMCs.

Per the original data handling: Quantification of nucleated cells was approximated via reference gene primer amplification. Here immunoSEQ multiplex PCR was the method, and the copy in TCRdb shows in-frame clones only, minus some. V and J calls and clone size come straight from that table; D and trimming were deduced from the DNA. The sample shows about 110,000 clones, more than 65% of them seen only once. This clone was detected once. The CDR3 loop spans 15 amino acids. Trimming cost V 5 bases and J 6 bases, with 17 bases left between them. Germline V gene sequence: CDR1 MNHEY, CDR2 SMNVEV (reference sequence).

The receptor comes from a woman older than 75 with active or convalescent COVID-19. This chain joins TRBV27 and TRBJ1-5; no reliable D call. The sequencing sample was made of peripheral blood. The CDR3 spells CASSDPGSPGQPQHF. Here the CDR3 DNA reads TGTGCCAGCAGTGACCCGGGGTCGCCCGGTCAGCCCCAGCATTTT.